The 32 T cell receptor beta chains below were found in one sample sequenced in a study of CD8+ T cells in alopecia areata. Treatment reported: oral pan-JAK inhibitor, 5-10 mg twice daily. cDNA prepared by RNA extraction and subsequent reverse transcription served as the template for sequencing. Assay used: immunoSEQ multiplex PCR; TCRdb lists only in-frame clones, some missing. The sample lists 90,000 to 150,000 clones; about 50% were seen once. The sample in question was CD4+ T cells sorted from blood, obtained at week 4, from a patient treated with tofacitinib. The source of these receptors is a human donor with alopecia areata.

The V gene is TRBV5-1, the J gene TRBJ1-1, with D possibly matching TRBD1 (5 bases). The CDR3 has 13 amino acids. Trimming left V 4 bases short and J 1 base short, with 8 bases between. CDR1 SGHRS and CDR2 YFSETQ come from the germline V gene. The CDR3 nucleotides are TGCGCCAGCAGCGTAGGGGAGAACACTGAAGCTTTCTTT. This encodes CASSVGENTEAFF. The full variable domain, rest sourced from reference TRBV5-1 and TRBJ1-1, is KAGVTQTPRYLIKTRGQQVTLSCSPISGHRSVSWYQQTPGQGLQFLFEYFSETQRNKGNFPGRFSGRQFSNSRSEMNVSTLELGDSALYLCASSVGENTEAFFGQGTRLTVV.

The gene calls are TRBV30 and TRBJ2-3; TRBD2 might be the D (6 bases). Germline CDR1 reads GTSNPN; CDR2 reads SVGIG (reference sequence). Trimming shortened V by 0 bases and J by 1 base, and 8 bases separated the two germline ends. There are 14 residues in the CDR3. CDR3 bases: TGTGCCTGGAGTGTAGGAGGGGGCACAGATACGCAGTATTTT. It translates to CAWSVGGGTDTQYF. The whole variable domain, filled in from reference TRBV30 and TRBJ2-3, reads SQTIHQWPATLVQPVGSPLSLECTVEGTSNPNLYWYRQAAGRGLQLLFYSVGIGQISSEVPQNLSASRPQDRQFILSSKKLLLSDSGFYLCAWSVGGGTDTQYFGPGTRLTVL.

The gene calls are TRBV2 and TRBJ1-1, with D hard to call. This CDR3 comprises 14 residues. Germline V CDR1 and CDR2: SNHLY, FYNNEI. V dropped 3 bases and J dropped 3 bases, with 11 bases sitting between them. CDR3 sequence reads: CASSDLGIYTEAFF. DNA for the CDR3: TGTGCCAGCAGTGATCTAGGGATTTACACTGAAGCTTTCTTT. The full variable domain, completed using reference TRBV2 and TRBJ1-1, is EPEVTQTPSHQVTQMGQEVILRCVPISNHLYFYWYRQILGQKVEFLVSFYNNEISEKSEIFDDQFSVERPDGSNFTLKIRSTKLEDSAMYFCASSDLGIYTEAFFGQGTRLTVV.

This clone was seen a handful of times. This chain connects TRBV7-2 to TRBJ2-3; the match to TRBD2 covers 15 bases. This CDR3 is built from 18 residues. Germline assignment: CDR1 SGHTA and CDR2 FQGNSA. The V gene end was trimmed by 5 bases and the J gene end by 5 bases; junction bases not matched to a gene: 11. The CDR3, as DNA: TGTGCCAGCAGCCCGCGGGGACTAGCGGGGGGTGTCGGAGATACGCAGTATTTT. Encoded protein: CASSPRGLAGGVGDTQYF.

This chain links TRBV30 with TRBJ1-3; D gene unclear. V was pared by 3 bases and J by 0 bases, with 3 bases between. The V gene's germline CDR1 is GTSNPN and CDR2 SVGIG (reference sequence). This CDR3 has 12 amino acids. The CDR3 DNA sequence: TGTGCCTGGAGCGACTCTGGAAACACCATATATTTT. Its translation is CAWSDSGNTIYF.

The chain employs TRBV30 and TRBJ1-1, with a tentative D call TRBD1 (5 bases). Germline CDR1 GTSNPN, CDR2 SVGIG (reference sequence). Trimming took off 4 bases at V and 4 bases at J, with 13 bases between the two ends. CDR3 length equals 13 residues. CDR3 bases: TGTGCCTGGATGGGGACCTCGGGCACTGAAGCTTTCTTT. As protein: CAWMGTSGTEAFF.

A remark on this clone: Relative to the germline gene, one junction end is altered; a read error may explain this. In the same sample, other DNA sequences code for this CDR3. This chain joins TRBV30 and TRBJ1-1, with 7 bases matching TRBD1. The V gene's germline CDR1 is GTSNPN and CDR2 SVGIG (reference sequence). CDR3 length equals 14 residues. The CDR3 DNA is TGTGCCTGGAGTGGACAGGGAATGAACACTGAGGCTTTCTTT. Amino acids: CAWSGQGMNTEAFF.

Notes on this clone: Within the sample, other DNA sequences also encode this same CDR3. The genes are TRBV29-1 and TRBJ1-2, with unresolved D. V was shortened by 3 bases and J by 4 bases, with 12 bases between the two germline ends. The CDR3 contains 13 residues. Germline V gives CDR1 SQVTM, CDR2 ANQGSEA. As DNA, the CDR3 is TGCAGCGTTGACGGGCCGGGTGGCTATGGCTACACCTTC. This gives the protein CSVDGPGGYGYTF.

The CDR3: CASSWDRENIQYF. DNA for the CDR3: TGCGCCAGCAGCTGGGACAGGGAAAACATTCAGTACTTC. This rearrangement joins TRBV5-1 to TRBJ2-4, with 9 bases lining up with TRBD1. J lost 5 bases, V lost 3 bases, and 0 bases had no gene match. This CDR3 contains 13 residues. Germline V CDR1 and CDR2: SGHRS, YFSETQ.

This chain connects TRBV9 to TRBJ2-3; no firm D call. In germline, CDR1 is SGDLS, CDR2 YYNGEE. The CDR3 is 12 amino acids. V was clipped by 0 bases and J by 11 bases, with 10 bases between them. The CDR3 loop reads CASSVDRNRQYF. The CDR3 DNA sequence: TGTGCCAGCAGCGTAGATCGGAATCGGCAGTATTTT.

V gene TRBV5-6 combines with J gene TRBJ2-4; TRBD2 agrees at 9 bases. This CDR3 has 17 residues. V lost 2 bases and J lost 3; bases outside the gene matches: 9. The germline CDR1 and CDR2 sequences are SGHDT and YYEEEE. The CDR3 DNA is TGTGCCAGCAGCTTCGCCCTAGCGGGGTGGGGCAAAAACATTCAGTACTTC. It yields the protein CASSFALAGWGKNIQYF.

The V and J genes are TRBV4-2 and TRBJ1-5; D ambiguous. The CDR3 loop spans 14 amino acids. Germline V CDR1 and CDR2: LGHNA, YNFKEQ. Trimming took 0 bases from V and 4 from J, leaving 7 bases between them. Here the CDR3 reads CASSQEVGNQPQHF. The CDR3 DNA follows: TGTGCCAGCAGCCAAGAAGTGGGGAATCAGCCCCAGCATTTT.

The rearrangement links TRBV28 to TRBJ1-2; D might be TRBD1 (6 bases). Germline loops: CDR1 MDHEN, CDR2 SYDVKM. This CDR3 has 12 amino acids. The germline V and J ends were trimmed by 4 bases and 11 bases, with 14 bases remaining between them. CDR3 in DNA: TGTGCCAGCAGTTCGACAGGTTTCGGGTACACCTTC. Translating it yields CASSSTGFGYTF.

V and J are TRBV7-3 and TRBJ2-3; D is perhaps TRBD1 (6 bases). CDR3 length: 15 residues. Germline V gives CDR1 SGHTA, CDR2 FQGTGA. The germline V and J ends were trimmed by 0 bases and 1 base, with 8 bases remaining between them. As DNA, the CDR3 is TGTGCCAGCAGCTTAACGGGGGCGCGCACAGATACGCAGTATTTT. Encoded protein: CASSLTGARTDTQYF. The complete variable domain, with remaining parts taken from reference TRBV7-3 and TRBJ2-3, reads GAGVSQTPSNKVTEKGKYVELRCDPISGHTALYWYRQSLGQGPEFLIYFQGTGAADDSGLPNDRFFAVRPEGSVSTLKIQRTERGDSAVYLCASSLTGARTDTQYFGPGTRLTVL.

This clone has only a few counts. V and J are TRBV29-1 and TRBJ2-6, with 8 nucleotides matching TRBD1. The CDR3 is 14 amino acids. V was clipped by 6 bases and J by 2 bases; unmatched bases: 3. Germline V gene data show CDR1 as SQVTM and CDR2 as ANQGSEA. The CDR3 reads CSVETGAGANVLTF. The CDR3 nucleotides read TGCAGCGTAGAGACAGGGGCTGGGGCCAACGTCCTGACTTTC.

The rearrangement links TRBV4-1 to TRBJ2-5; tentative D call: TRBD1 (5 bases). The CDR3 runs to 15 residues. Germline lookup yields CDR1 MGHRA and CDR2 YSYEKL. V lost 4 bases to trimming and J lost 5 bases, with 17 bases between them. The CDR3 DNA is TGCGCCAGCAGCCGTTCAGGGTCCCCCTCGGAGACCCAGTACTTC. It codes for CASSRSGSPSETQYF.

The V gene is TRBV5-1, the J gene TRBJ2-5, with a tentative D call TRBD1 (6 bases). This CDR3 region has 14 residues. Germline V CDR1 and CDR2: SGHRS, YFSETQ. The V gene lost 2 bases and the J gene lost 3 bases, with 11 bases spanning the gap. CDR3 amino acids: CASSFGTPEETQYF. For the CDR3, the DNA is TGCGCCAGCAGCTTCGGGACACCCGAAGAGACCCAGTACTTC.

This rearrangement joins TRBV2 to TRBJ2-7; D gene unclear. With 3 bases removed from V and 4 bases from J, the gap between germline ends came to 10 bases. Germline V gene sequence: CDR1 SNHLY, CDR2 FYNNEI. The CDR3 totals 13 residues. CDR3 sequence reads: CASSDPLGYEQYF. The CDR3 DNA follows: TGTGCCAGCAGTGACCCCCTCGGGTACGAGCAGTACTTC.

This clone was recorded once. CDR3 nucleotides: TGCGCCAGCAGCTTGGACCCCTTCAGGGACACTGAAGCTTTCTTT. It codes for CASSLDPFRDTEAFF. The rearrangement links TRBV5-1 to TRBJ1-1; TRBD1 is a possible D gene (5 bases). From germline, CDR1 is SGHRS and CDR2 YFSETQ. The CDR3 sequence is 15 residues long. V was shortened by 0 bases and J by 3 bases, with 12 bases between the two germline ends.

V usage is TRBV29-1 and J usage is TRBJ2-2; TRBD1 or TRBD2 may be the D gene (6 bases each). This CDR3 has 14 amino acids. The germline gives CDR1 SQVTM, CDR2 ANQGSEA. Trimming removed 8 bases from V and 4 bases from J, with 17 bases in between. The CDR3 DNA reads TGCAGCCCTGTCCAGGGGCGGGGCACCGGGGAGCTGTTTTTT. It translates to CSPVQGRGTGELFF.

The rearrangement joins TRBV27 to TRBJ1-5; D remains unclear. V lost 3 bases to trimming and J lost 0 bases, with 9 bases between them. CDR1 and CDR2 (germline): MNHEY, SMNVEV (reference sequence). This CDR3 is built from 15 residues. The CDR3 DNA sequence: TGTGCCAGCAGTTTGGTGGGGAATAGCAATCAGCCCCAGCATTTT. Its translation is CASSLVGNSNQPQHF.

This chain uses TRBV9 with TRBJ2-7; 7 nucleotides agree with TRBD1. There are 15 residues in the CDR3. V was clipped by 3 bases and J by 3 bases; unmatched bases: 9. Germline V lookup: CDR1 SGDLS, CDR2 YYNGEE. CDR3 sequence reads: CASSAYGTAIYEQYF. The CDR3 DNA is TGTGCCAGCAGCGCATACGGGACAGCTATCTACGAGCAGTACTTC.

The chain employs TRBV6-5 and TRBJ2-7; D unclear. V lost 6 bases and J 3 bases, leaving 9 bases between the germline ends. The germline CDR1 and CDR2 sequences are MNHEY and SVGAGI. The CDR3 contains 12 residues. CDR3 in DNA: TGTGCCAGCAGACGGACCGACTACGAGCAGTACTTC. The encoded protein is CASRRTDYEQYF.

This rearrangement joins TRBV7-9 to TRBJ2-3; the match to TRBD1 covers 8 bases. Germline CDR1 SEHNR, CDR2 FQNEAQ (reference sequence). This CDR3 is built from 16 residues. Germline trimming cut 5 bases from V and 2 bases from J; bases unmatched to any gene: 9. The CDR3 here is CASSTLWTGTTDTQYF. The CDR3 nucleotides read TGTGCCAGCAGCACTCTATGGACAGGGACCACAGATACGCAGTATTTT.

V usage is TRBV5-1 and J usage is TRBJ2-6; weak D call: TRBD1 (5 bases). This CDR3 has 18 residues. Germline CDR1 and CDR2: SGHRS and YFSETQ. V lost 0 bases and J 0 bases, leaving 13 bases between the germline ends. In nucleotides, the CDR3 is TGCGCCAGCAGCTTGGATGGGGCCGGATACTCTGGGGCCAACGTCCTGACTTTC. Its protein product is CASSLDGAGYSGANVLTF.

Here the CDR3 reads CAWSVGGSSYEQYF. The CDR3 coding sequence is TGTGCCTGGAGTGTAGGCGGGAGCTCCTACGAGCAGTACTTC. The J gene is TRBJ2-7, the V gene TRBV30; 7 nucleotides line up with TRBD2. The CDR3 is 14 residues long. The junction had 2 bases not matched to a gene; V was cut back by 0 bases and J by 0 bases. Germline V CDR1 and CDR2: GTSNPN, SVGIG (reference sequence).

The chain couples TRBV7-8 to TRBJ1-6; D ambiguous. Germline CDR1 is SGHVS and CDR2 is FQNEAQ. V gave up 2 bases and J gave up 8 bases, with 7 bases separating them. This CDR3 is built from 13 residues. The CDR3 reads CASSLSWDSPLHF. The DNA of the CDR3 is TGTGCCAGCAGCTTATCTTGGGATTCACCCCTCCACTTT.

CDR3 DNA sequence: TGTGCCTGGAGTGTACCCAGGGTGAATCAGCCCCAGCATTTT. Translated: CAWSVPRVNQPQHF. The rearrangement links TRBV30 to TRBJ1-5, with D perhaps matching TRBD1 (5 bases). Germline loops: CDR1 GTSNPN, CDR2 SVGIG (reference sequence). The CDR3 is made up of 14 amino acids. With 0 bases removed from V and 4 bases from J, the gap between germline ends came to 10 bases.

This sequence joins TRBV5-5 and TRBJ2-5, with 11 nucleotides matching TRBD1. Per the germline V gene, CDR1 is SGHKS and CDR2 is YYEKEE (reference sequence). The CDR3 is 14 residues long. With 3 bases clipped from V and 3 bases from J, the junction kept 1 base outside the gene matches. CDR3 coding DNA: TGTGCCAGCAGCTGGACAGGGGGCGAAGAGACCCAGTACTTC. Protein: CASSWTGGEETQYF.

The chain recombines TRBV30 with TRBJ1-1; no reliable D call. This CDR3 comprises 13 residues. Trimming took off 3 bases at V and 6 bases at J, with 14 bases between the two ends. Germline-derived CDR1 and CDR2 are GTSNPN and SVGIG (reference sequence). CDR3 amino acids: CAWSIRVGAEAFF. The CDR3 DNA sequence: TGTGCCTGGAGCATAAGGGTGGGTGCTGAAGCTTTCTTT.

The chain carries TRBV6-5 and TRBJ2-7; D is unresolved. Deletions cut 11 bases from V and 7 bases from J, with 18 bases between. The CDR3 runs 12 residues. CDR1 is MNHEY and CDR2 is SVGAGI in the germline V gene. The CDR3 coding sequence is TGTGCCGGCAACGCTGCTCTAGGTGAGCAGTACTTC. Amino acid sequence: CAGNAALGEQYF.

The sample holds a few counts of this clone. V and J are TRBV5-4 and TRBJ1-2; D might be TRBD1 (5 bases). The V and J ends lost 4 bases and 4 bases respectively, with 14 bases between them. Per germline, CDR1 SGHNT and CDR2 YYREEE (reference sequence). This CDR3 has 14 amino acids. DNA of the CDR3: TGTGCCAGCAGCCGCCGGGAGGGGATCTATGGCTACACCTTC. It codes for CASSRREGIYGYTF.